Here is one T cell receptor (beta chain) with its context. The data are from a study of blood T cell repertoires in COVID-19. In the study overall: Acute-phase and convalescent COVID-19 samples originated in the United States, Italy and Spain. Sample material is recorded as cDNA or gDNA derived from T cells, B-cell-depleted T cells, or PBMCs.

The CDR3 length is 16 residues. The germline V and J ends were trimmed by 4 bases and 0 bases, with 13 bases remaining between them. Germline V gives CDR1 SGHRS, CDR2 YFSETQ. The assay was immunoSEQ multiplex PCR, and TCRdb's table has in-frame clones only and misses some. This sample yields under 150,000 clones, of which 80% to 85% are seen a single time; around two fifths belongs to the top ten. This chain uses TRBV5-1 with TRBJ1-4, with a weak D call TRBD1 (5 bases). What was sequenced was peripheral blood. This receptor was identified in a human donor in a cohort sampled during active COVID-19. The CDR3 spells CASSLRGYATNEKLFF. The CDR3 nucleotides are TGCGCCAGCAGCCTTAGGGGATATGCAACTAATGAAAAACTGTTTTTT.